This TCR beta chain derives from a study of Graves' ophthalmopathy and Graves' hyperthyroidism (dated by TCRdb to 2016 to 2019). Some background on the complete study: Hyperthyroidism was considered stable if no progression to ophthalmopathy occurred within 18 months of follow-up. The study used signatures of the TCR beta repertoire to tell Graves' ophthalmopathy apart from Graves' hyperthyroidism and to predict which patients would progress to ophthalmopathy. In total, approximately 130 blood samples were TCR-sequenced: some 40 ophthalmopathy, around 75 hyperthyroidism and some 17 hyperthyroidism-to-ophthalmopathy patients. To explore V-J signatures distinguishing ophthalmopathy from hyperthyroidism, a discovery set of 100 patients (about 43 ophthalmopathy, over 55 stable hyperthyroidism) was enrolled. For independent validation, a separate cohort was made up of some 18 hyperthyroidism patients plus 17 patients who later progressed from hyperthyroidism to ophthalmopathy. T-cell repertoires of thyroid tissue and blood were compared in about six hyperthyroidism patients. Following sampling, methimazole starting at 30 mg daily was administered to hyperthyroidism patients, and high-dose intravenous methylprednisolone was administered to ophthalmopathy patients. Results and caveats for the whole study, not just this receptor: In cross-validation, the 13-signature model distinguished ophthalmopathy from stable hyperthyroidism with less than 90% sensitivity and 81.08% specificity, while in the test set the corresponding values were about 80% and 75%. Among expanded thyroid clonotypes with frequency above 0.001, most also showed up in blood, which suggests that blood repertoires may reflect the thyroid immune response. No statistical method was used to predetermine the sample size, and group allocation was not hidden from the investigators. In validation, the model predicted ophthalmopathy progression with about 70% sensitivity and approximately 75% specificity; roughly eleven predicted patients were CT-confirmed with GO in a median of about 6.1 months.

The CDR1 and CDR2 encoded by the germline V gene are MGHRA and YSYEKL. The CDR3 covers 18 residues, taking in both the cysteine and the phenylalanine. The CDR3 DNA has 54 bases and is translated from base 1. The V and J ends are trimmed by 0 bases and 9 bases, leaving 21 bases between them. TCR beta CDR3 regions were amplified from RNA transcripts for repertoire sequencing. The first round was an RT-PCR using HTBI primers with the Qiagen OneStep RT-PCR kit, and this first round was followed by a second-round multiplex PCR, then size selection and purification. Libraries were sequenced paired-end with 100 bp reads on an Illumina HiSeq2000. Under the source paper's analysis protocol: SOAPnuke was used to process the reads, removing any read that contained adapters or uncalled bases, had a mean Phred below 15, or lacked an exact match to the constant primer or identifier. High-quality paired reads were merged with COPE v1.2.5. Unique nucleotide sequences were defined as clonotypes and aligned to IMGT TRB V, D and J references using MiTCR v1.1. The analysis was limited to V-J combinations with a frequency above 0.0001, which together covered over 99% of the repertoires. For each V-J combination, a TCR clonal expansion and chaos score was defined as F50 clonal expansion divided by the chaos observed in the TCRdist matrix. Welch's t-statistics and random forest were used to reduce the features to around 13 V-J combinations, which were then used as input to a naive Bayes classifier. The similarity between thyroid and blood repertoires was quantified using the Morisita-Horn index. In-frame beta chains were kept once TCRdb had trimmed the public reads at Q25 with fastp and called clones with MiXCR. Rows are combined by CDR3 protein, so each entry shows the most common genes and DNA. TCRdb, not the authors, supplied the V and J calls. The sample has roughly 1.1 million distinct CDR3 sequences on record, roughly 35% of them singletons. Around 10% of the sample comes from the top ten.

Hyperthyroidism patients were newly diagnosed, were aged 18 to 65 years, and had a disease duration under 2 months. Patients were excluded if they had other autoimmune diseases, uncontrolled infections, pregnancy or lactation. Diagnosis relied on clinical symptoms, serum thyroxine, TRAb, thyroid ultrasound and orbital computed tomography. Trizol reagent was used to extract the total RNA, and its quality was then checked on an Agilent 2100 Bioanalyzer. On this clonotype itself: Its specific antigen is unknown. Base qualities are not at hand, and no much larger clone is one base apart.

The chain was built from TRBV4-1 and TRBJ1-6; matching of 5 bases hints at TRBD1 as the D gene. The material sequenced was peripheral blood or thyroid tissue (not recorded which). This clonotype was obtained from an adult man with Graves' hyperthyroidism. The CDR3 reads as follows: CASSQDRILGGSFSPLHF. The bases are TGCGCCAGCAGCCAAGACAGGATCCTCGGGGGTAGTTTTTCACCCCTCCACTTT.